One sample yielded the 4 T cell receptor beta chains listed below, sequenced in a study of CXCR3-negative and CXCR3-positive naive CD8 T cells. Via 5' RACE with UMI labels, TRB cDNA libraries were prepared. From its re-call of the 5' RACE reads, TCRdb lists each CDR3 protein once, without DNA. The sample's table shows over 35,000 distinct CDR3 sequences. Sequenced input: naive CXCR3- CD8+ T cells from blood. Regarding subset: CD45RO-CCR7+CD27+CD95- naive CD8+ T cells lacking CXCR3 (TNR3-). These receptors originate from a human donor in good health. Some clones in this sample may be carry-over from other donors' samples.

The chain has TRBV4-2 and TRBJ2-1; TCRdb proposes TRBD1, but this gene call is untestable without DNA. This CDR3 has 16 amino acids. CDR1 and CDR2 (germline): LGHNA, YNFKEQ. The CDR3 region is CASSQDQGLGYNEQFF.

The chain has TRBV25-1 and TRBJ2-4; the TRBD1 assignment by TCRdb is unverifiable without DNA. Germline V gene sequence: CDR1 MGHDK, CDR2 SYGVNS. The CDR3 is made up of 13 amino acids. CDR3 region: CASSGWTENIQYF.

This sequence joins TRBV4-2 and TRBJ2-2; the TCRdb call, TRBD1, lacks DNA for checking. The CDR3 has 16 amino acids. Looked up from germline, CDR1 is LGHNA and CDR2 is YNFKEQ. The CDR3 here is CASSAERDMAAGELFF.

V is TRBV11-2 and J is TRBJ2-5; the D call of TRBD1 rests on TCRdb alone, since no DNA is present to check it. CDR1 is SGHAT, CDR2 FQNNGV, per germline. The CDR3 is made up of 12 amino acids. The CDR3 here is CASSSGGGTQYF.